These T cell receptor beta chains were read from a single sample in a study of cytomegalovirus exposure and HLA in healthy donors. Some clones are missing from TCRdb's copy, which holds only in-frame ones; the method was immunoSEQ multiplex PCR. This table has about 130,000 clones, over 75% appearing once. Sequenced input: PBMCs. The receptors originated from a man between 50 and 59 years old in good health and CMV-seronegative. CDR3s include the opening cysteine and the closing phenylalanine or tryptophan.

cdr3_length	v_call	cdr3_aa
16	TRBV18	CASSPEVQGAGNTIYF
16	TRBV6-6	CASSYSGRGNTDTQYF
16	TRBV6-6	CASSYSIGLVNEKLFF
16	TRBV11-2	CASSLHRGLDYNEQFF
16	TRBV10-1	CASSETPTSGRDTQYF
17	TRBV2	CASSDLPREVVHQPQHF
14	TRBV11-2	CASSSDSSYNEQFF
15	TRBV11-2	CASSLSRDNTDTQYF
16	TRBV7-8	CASSSHTSGRTDTQYF
12	TRBV19	CASSRTSGKQFF
15	TRBV29-1	CSVEWAENRPYEQYF
15	TRBV13	CASSLGTSGAYEQYF
14	TRBV28	CASSFPGGDLEAFF
15	TRBV28	CASSPGQPANYGYTF
14	TRBV15	CATSRGGQGYEQYF
16	TRBV10-3	CAISTGLSNSGNTIYF
15	TRBV28	CASRETGARAGELFF
13	TRBV28	CASSPGLFAGYTF
14	TRBV4-3	CASSQGTGNDGYTF
16	TRBV9	CASSVGGQPTRETQYF
15	TRBV9	CASSARDSPYNEQFF
13	TRBV4-1	CASSRSQADTQYF
14	TRBV18	CASSHGEVTDTQYF
16	TRBV2	CASREGASGRQVEQYF
13	TRBV2	CATEREPYNEQFF
15	TRBV27	CASSLAWTGKNEQYF
14	TRBV6-5	CASRAPGLAGEQFF
15	TRBV11-3	CASSKGTGPLQTQYF
13	TRBV30	CAWSAAGANVLTF
15	TRBV25-1	CASSEYGHRNTEAFF
13	TRBV5-1	CASSLQDADTQYF
20	TRBV28	CASSLIVSGRMKRSYNEQFF
14	TRBV7-8	CASSLSTGANVLTF
16	TRBV15	CATSRGPRGAVYEQYF
15	TRBV6-6	CASRPTNRGRWEQYF
13	TRBV5-1	CASSLVSGKELFF
14	TRBV5-1	CASSLRLAGETQYF
17	TRBV7-6	CASSRATRTGTAYEQYF
13	TRBV5-5	CASSSPGNEKLFF
20	TRBV19	CATQRTGILPSGVSNQPQHF
13	TRBV6-1	CASSDDYPNEQFF
16	TRBV5-1	CASGTSGISGANVLTF